What follows are 3 T cell receptor beta chains derived from one specimen sequenced in a study of tumor and adjacent non-tumor tissue in lung cancer listed by TCRdb under 2018. RNA was extracted from bulk unsorted tissue and checked for quality with a NanoDrop ND-1000 and an Agilent 2100. The normal lung samples consisted of distant non-tumor tissue collected more than 3 cm from the tumor edge. Libraries were constructed by multiplex PCR. Sequencing was carried out with an Illumina HiSeq 2500. TCRbeta libraries were constructed through three rounds of nested PCR with primers (Table S4) according to protocols adapted from ARM-PCR. Starting from the raw public reads, TCRdb applied fastp trimming at Q25, assembled clones with MiXCR and retained in-frame beta chains. Merged by CDR3 protein, the rows form single entries marked with the most common genes and DNA. The sample profile shows 85,000 to 130,000 distinct CDR3 sequences; approximately 65% of them were found once. Of the sample, roughly a fifth is held by the ten largest clones.

Sequencing was done on a sample of distant non-tumor lung tissue. The receptors were gathered from a man under 40 with non-small cell lung cancer.

The rearrangement links TRBV11-2 to TRBJ2-2; D not certain. Germline V gene data show CDR1 as SGHAT and CDR2 as FQNNGV. With 5 bases removed from V and 1 base from J, the gap between germline ends came to 8 bases. This CDR3 spans 14 amino acids. Here the CDR3 reads CASSAQRNTGELFF. In DNA, the CDR3 is TGTGCCAGCAGCGCCCAACGGAACACCGGGGAGCTGTTTTTT.

The chain is built from TRBV7-9 and TRBJ2-3; 14 positions agree with TRBD2. Germline values: CDR1 SEHNR, CDR2 FQNEAQ (reference sequence). V lost 4 bases to trimming and J lost 3 bases; unmatched junction nucleotides: 0. The CDR3 covers 15 residues. For the CDR3, the DNA is TGTGCCAGCAGCTGGACTAGCGGGAGGACAGATACGCAGTATTTT. Translating it yields CASSWTSGRTDTQYF.

This chain connects TRBV29-1 to TRBJ2-1, with 7 bases fitting TRBD1. This CDR3 region has 13 residues. Germline V lookup: CDR1 SQVTM, CDR2 ANQGSEA. CDR3 sequence reads: CTVEGTVYNEQFF. The DNA for the CDR3 is TGCACCGTAGAAGGGACAGTATACAATGAGCAGTTCTTC.